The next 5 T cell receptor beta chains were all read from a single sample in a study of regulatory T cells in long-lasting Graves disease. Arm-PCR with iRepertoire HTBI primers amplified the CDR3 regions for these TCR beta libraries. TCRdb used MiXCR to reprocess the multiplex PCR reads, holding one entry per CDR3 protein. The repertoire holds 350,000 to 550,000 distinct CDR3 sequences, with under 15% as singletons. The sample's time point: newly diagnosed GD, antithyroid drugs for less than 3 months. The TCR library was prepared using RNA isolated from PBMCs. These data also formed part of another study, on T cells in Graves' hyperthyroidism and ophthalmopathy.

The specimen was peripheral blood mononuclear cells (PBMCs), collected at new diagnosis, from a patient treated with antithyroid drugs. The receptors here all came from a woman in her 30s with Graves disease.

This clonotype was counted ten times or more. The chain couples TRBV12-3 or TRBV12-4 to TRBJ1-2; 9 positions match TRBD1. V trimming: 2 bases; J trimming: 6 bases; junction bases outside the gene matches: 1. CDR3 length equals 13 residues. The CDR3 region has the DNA TGTGCCAGCAGTTTATGGACAGGGGATGGCTACACCTTC. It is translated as CASSLWTGDGYTF.

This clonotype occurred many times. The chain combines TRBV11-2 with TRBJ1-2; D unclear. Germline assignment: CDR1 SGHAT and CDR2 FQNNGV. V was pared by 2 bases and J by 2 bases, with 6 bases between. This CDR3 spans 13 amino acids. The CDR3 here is CASSLTLNYGYTF. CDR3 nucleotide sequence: TGTGCCAGCAGCTTAACACTAAACTATGGCTACACCTTC.

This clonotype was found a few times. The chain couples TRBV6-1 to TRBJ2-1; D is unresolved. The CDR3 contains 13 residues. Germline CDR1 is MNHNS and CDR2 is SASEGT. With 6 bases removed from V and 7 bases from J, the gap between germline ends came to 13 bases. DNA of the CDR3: TGTGCCAGCAGCAGGAATAGCAGGAATGAGCAGTTCTTC. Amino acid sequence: CASSRNSRNEQFF.

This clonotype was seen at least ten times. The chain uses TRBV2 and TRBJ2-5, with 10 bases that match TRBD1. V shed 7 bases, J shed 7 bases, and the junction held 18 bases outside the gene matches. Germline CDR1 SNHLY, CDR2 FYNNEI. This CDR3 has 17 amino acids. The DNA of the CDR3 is TGTGCCAGCAAGAAGGTCAGGACAGGGGGTGCCGAAGGGACCCAGTACTTC. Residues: CASKKVRTGGAEGTQYF.

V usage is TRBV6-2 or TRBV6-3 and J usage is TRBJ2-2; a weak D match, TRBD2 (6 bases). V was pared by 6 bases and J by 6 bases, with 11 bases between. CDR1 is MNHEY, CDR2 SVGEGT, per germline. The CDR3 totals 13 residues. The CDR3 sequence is CASRGGVAGELFF. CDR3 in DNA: TGTGCCAGCAGGGGGGGAGTCGCCGGGGAGCTGTTTTTT.